These 26 T cell receptor beta chains originate from one sample sequenced in a study of shared clonotypes between healthy human individuals. Repertoires were generated with immunoSEQ multiplex PCR, while TCRdb's copy carries only in-frame clones and drops some. The data hold roughly 490,000 clones, with 76% observed a single time. What was sequenced was PBMCs. The source of these receptors is a woman aged 40 to 50 in good health. Some clones in this sample may be carry-over from other donors' samples.

The genes are TRBV10-3 and TRBJ2-3, with D possibly being TRBD1 (6 bases). CDR3 length equals 14 residues. Germline CDR1 ENHRY, CDR2 SYGVKD. Trimming removed 0 bases from V and 6 bases from J, with 10 bases in between. The DNA for the CDR3 is TGTGCCATCAGTGAGTCCGGACAGACCGATACGCAGTATTTT. Residues: CAISESGQTDTQYF.

The chain combines TRBV7-2 with TRBJ1-5; weak D call: TRBD1 (6 bases). CDR3 length: 13 amino acids. Germline V gives CDR1 SGHTA, CDR2 FQGNSA. V was trimmed by 5 bases and J by 7 bases, leaving 12 bases between them. The DNA of the CDR3 is TGTGCCAGCAGCCTACAGGGTTACCAGCCCCAGCATTTT. This sequence encodes CASSLQGYQPQHF. The whole variable domain, remainder taken from reference TRBV7-2 and TRBJ1-5, is GAGVSQSPSNKVTEKGKDVELRCDPISGHTALYWYRQSLGQGLEFLIYFQGNSAPDKSGLPSDRFSAERTGGSVSTLTIQRTQQEDSAVYLCASSLQGYQPQHFGDGTRLSIL.

The rearrangement joins TRBV25-1 to TRBJ1-2, with TRBD1 matching over 8 bases. Germline values: CDR1 MGHDK, CDR2 SYGVNS. The CDR3 has 15 amino acids. The V segment lost 3 bases and the J segment 13 bases; nucleotides outside the gene matches: 16. The CDR3 here is CASSDPRTGLSSCTF. CDR3 sequence (DNA): TGTGCCAGCAGTGACCCGAGGACAGGGCTTAGTAGCTGCACCTTC.

This chain joins TRBV2 and TRBJ2-7, with D possibly being TRBD2 (5 bases). Germline CDR1 reads SNHLY; CDR2 reads FYNNEI. CDR3 length equals 15 residues. V lost 5 bases, J lost 4 bases, and 18 bases lay in between. CDR3 sequence: CASSTPVGITYEQYF. In DNA form, the CDR3 reads TGTGCCAGCAGTACCCCAGTCGGGATCACGTACGAGCAGTACTTC.

The V gene is TRBV28, the J gene TRBJ1-1; D uncertain. The V end lost 8 bases, the J end lost 1 base, and 8 bases lay between the germline ends. The germline V gene has CDR1 MDHEN and CDR2 SYDVKM. This CDR3 region has 12 residues. The CDR3 is CASFRPNTEAFF. The CDR3 nucleotides read TGTGCCAGCTTTCGGCCGAACACTGAAGCTTTCTTT. Full variable domain (remainder filled in from reference TRBV28 and TRBJ1-1): DVKVTQSSRYLVKRTGEKVFLECVQDMDHENMFWYRQDPGLGLRLIYFSYDVKMKEKGDIPEGYSVSREKKERFSLILESASTNQTSMYLCASFRPNTEAFFGQGTRLTVV.

The CDR3 DNA reads as TGCGCCAGCAGCAATACCGGGACGGCCTACGAGCAGTACTTC. Translated, it gives CASSNTGTAYEQYF. The J gene is TRBJ2-7, the V gene TRBV5-1; D possibly matches TRBD1 or TRBD2 (5 bases each). V shed 4 bases and J shed 2 bases, with 13 bases lying between them. From germline, CDR1 is SGHRS and CDR2 YFSETQ. The length of the CDR3 is 14 residues.

The chain recombines TRBV27 with TRBJ1-3, with D possibly matching TRBD1 (5 bases). The CDR3 is made up of 16 amino acids. CDR1 and CDR2 from the germline V gene are MNHEY and SMNVEV (reference sequence). The CDR3 DNA sequence: TGTGTTCCCCTCTACGTACAGGACCTCTCTGGAAACACCATATATTTT. Its protein product is CVPLYVQDLSGNTIYF.

The chain carries TRBV28 and TRBJ2-1; 12 bases are shared with TRBD1. V was pared by 6 bases and J by 4 bases, with 4 bases of the junction left unmatched. CDR1 is MDHEN and CDR2 is SYDVKM in the germline V gene. The CDR3 extends over 15 amino acids. CDR3 bases: TGTGCCAGCAGCCCGGGACAGGGGGCATACAATGAGCAGTTCTTC. Its protein is CASSPGQGAYNEQFF.

J is TRBJ2-3 and V is TRBV5-6, with D tentatively TRBD1 (5 bases). CDR3 length: 15 residues. Germline V CDR1 and CDR2: SGHDT, YYEEEE. The V end lost 7 bases, the J end lost 2 bases, and 17 bases lay between the germline ends. The CDR3 loop is CASRTGRGITDTQYF. The CDR3 DNA is TGTGCCAGCCGTACTGGAAGGGGAATCACAGATACGCAGTATTTT.

This sequence joins TRBV5-6 and TRBJ1-2, with 10 positions matching TRBD1. Unmatched junction bases numbered 8, after V lost 4 bases and J lost 5 bases. This CDR3 contains 15 residues. Germline V lookup: CDR1 SGHDT, CDR2 YYEEEE. The CDR3 spells CASSPRTGGVYGYTF. In DNA form, the CDR3 reads TGTGCCAGCAGCCCCCGGACAGGGGGGGTGTATGGCTACACCTTC.

The chain couples TRBV5-6 to TRBJ2-7, with D unclear. The CDR3 sequence is 12 residues long. Trimming pared 4 bases from V and 4 bases from J, leaving 9 bases between. Germline lookup yields CDR1 SGHDT and CDR2 YYEEEE. The CDR3 nucleotides read TGTGCCAGCAGCAGTAGGCAGTACGAGCAGTACTTC. Amino acid sequence: CASSSRQYEQYF.

The genes are TRBV5-4 and TRBJ2-5, with 11 bases identical to TRBD2. The CDR3 has 16 residues. Trimming at V came to 1 base and at J to 1 base, leaving 3 bases not matched to a gene. Germline V gene lookup returns CDR1 SGHNT and CDR2 YYREEE (reference sequence). The CDR3 here is CASSLRLAGIQETQYF. Here the CDR3 DNA reads TGTGCCAGCAGCTTGAGACTAGCGGGGATCCAAGAGACCCAGTACTTC.

On this clone itself: This CDR3 is also generated by other DNA sequences in the sample. V gene TRBV7-2 combines with J gene TRBJ1-1; TRBD1 might be the D (6 bases). Germline V gene data show CDR1 as SGHTA and CDR2 as FQGNSA. The CDR3 is made up of 14 amino acids. The V gene lost 2 bases and the J gene lost 5 bases, with 12 bases spanning the gap. The DNA of the CDR3 is TGTGCCAGCAGCTTACGGGGGCGCGGTACTGAAGCTTTCTTT. The encoded protein is CASSLRGRGTEAFF.

Many counts were recorded for this clone. This sample also contains other DNA sequences that code for the same CDR3. This chain connects TRBV11-2 to TRBJ2-1; 7 nucleotides line up with TRBD2. CDR1 is SGHAT, CDR2 FQNNGV, per germline. The CDR3 is 12 amino acids. Unmatched junction bases numbered 12, after V lost 6 bases and J lost 16 bases. The CDR3 sequence: CASSLWGGSGFF. As DNA, the CDR3 is TGTGCCAGCAGTCTTTGGGGCGGGAGCGGTTTCTTC. Looking up the rest from reference TRBV11-2 and TRBJ2-1 gives the full variable domain: EAGVAQSPRYKIIEKRQSVAFWCNPISGHATLYWYQQILGQGPKLLIQFQNNGVVDDSQLPKDRFSAERLKGVDSTLKIQPAKLEDSAVYLCASSLWGGSGFFGPGTRLTVL.

The CDR3 DNA sequence: TGTGCCAGCAGGGGGTTCCGAGGGGTCCCGGGGGGCAAGGAACAGGGCTACTATGGCTACACCTTC. It translates to CASRGFRGVPGGKEQGYYGYTF. The rearrangement joins TRBV28 to TRBJ1-2, with D tentatively TRBD1 (6 bases). This CDR3 is 22 amino acids long. Germline CDR1 and CDR2: MDHEN and SYDVKM. Trimming pared 6 bases from V and 3 bases from J, leaving 38 bases between.

The chain employs TRBV5-1 and TRBJ1-1; 8 bases line up with TRBD1. Germline-derived CDR1 and CDR2 are SGHRS and YFSETQ. The length of the CDR3 is 16 residues. Trimming removed 4 bases from V and 0 bases from J; junction bases left unmatched: 8. The DNA of the CDR3 is TGCGCCAGCAGCGAGGTCCAGGGGGCAATGAACACTGAAGCTTTCTTT. Translated: CASSEVQGAMNTEAFF.

The V and J genes are TRBV6-5 and TRBJ2-7; D gene uncertain. The CDR3 extends over 12 amino acids. Germline-derived CDR1 and CDR2 are MNHEY and SVGAGI. The V end was cut by 6 bases, the J end by 4 bases, with 10 bases between. The DNA for the CDR3 is TGTGCCAGCAGGTCCCCCTCGTACGAGCAGTACTTC. Residues: CASRSPSYEQYF.

The rearrangement links TRBV28 to TRBJ2-1, with 7 bases fitting TRBD1. CDR1 MDHEN and CDR2 SYDVKM come from the germline V gene. V gave up 10 bases and J gave up 0 bases; unmatched junction bases: 9. The CDR3 length is 15 residues. Here the CDR3 reads CATIEGAYSYNEQFF. CDR3 DNA sequence: TGTGCCACTATTGAGGGGGCCTACTCCTACAATGAGCAGTTCTTC.

The chain uses TRBV7-3 and TRBJ2-1, with TRBD2 matching over 13 bases. The CDR3 extends over 17 amino acids. Germline loops: CDR1 SGHTA, CDR2 FQGTGA. V trimming: 4 bases; J trimming: 6 bases; junction bases outside the gene matches: 9. In DNA form, the CDR3 reads TGTGCCAGCAGCTCAGGACTAGCGGGAGTTGGTTCCAATGAGCAGTTCTTC. Translating gives CASSSGLAGVGSNEQFF.

This clone was observed once. The rearrangement uses TRBV19 and TRBJ2-5; possible D gene TRBD2, 5 bases. Trimming removed 1 base at V and 5 bases at J, with 17 bases between. Germline V gives CDR1 LNHDA, CDR2 SQIVND (reference sequence). The CDR3 has 16 residues. The CDR3 here is CASSIGLAGNVETQYF. CDR3 DNA: TGTGCCAGTAGTATAGGGCTAGCCGGGAATGTGGAGACCCAGTACTTC.

The chain couples TRBV27 to TRBJ2-3, with TRBD2 matching over 13 bases. CDR1 MNHEY and CDR2 SMNVEV come from the germline V gene (reference sequence). V trimming: 1 base; J trimming: 3 bases; junction bases outside the gene matches: 10. This CDR3 has 19 residues. In DNA, the CDR3 is TGTGCCAGCAGTTTATTACCCCTCGGGACTAGCGGGAAAACAGATACGCAGTATTTT. Amino acid sequence: CASSLLPLGTSGKTDTQYF.

In its sample, this clone was seen a few times. The rearrangement links TRBV6-4 to TRBJ2-2; D perhaps matches TRBD2 (5 bases). V lost 6 bases and J lost 3, with 11 bases in between. Germline CDR1 MRHNA, CDR2 SNTAGT. The CDR3 totals 14 residues. The CDR3 sequence is CASRGVGDTGELFF. The CDR3 DNA is TGTGCCAGCAGGGGAGTAGGAGACACCGGGGAGCTGTTTTTT.

This clone showed up just once. J is TRBJ2-7 and V is TRBV6-1; 11 bases align to TRBD1. Germline V gene data show CDR1 as MNHNS and CDR2 as SASEGT. This CDR3 is 15 amino acids long. V gave up 4 bases and J gave up 4 bases; unmatched junction bases: 6. For the CDR3, the DNA is TGTGCCAGCAGTGGTTGGACAGGGGGCCGATACGAGCAGTACTTC. Protein sequence: CASSGWTGGRYEQYF.

The V gene is TRBV19, the J gene TRBJ2-4; the D is unclear. CDR3 length: 14 amino acids. The V gene lost 4 bases and the J gene lost 6 bases, with 13 bases spanning the gap. Germline V gives CDR1 LNHDA, CDR2 SQIVND (reference sequence). CDR3 coding DNA: TGTGCCAGTAGTAACACAGTAGACGGAAACATTCAGTACTTC. This translates into CASSNTVDGNIQYF. Using reference TRBV19 and TRBJ2-4 for the parts outside the CDR3, the full variable domain is DGGITQSPKYLFRKEGQNVTLSCEQNLNHDAMYWYRQDPGQGLRLIYYSQIVNDFQKGDIAEGYSVSREKKESFPLTVTSAQKNPTAFYLCASSNTVDGNIQYFGAGTRLSVL.

The J gene is TRBJ2-1, the V gene TRBV6-6; 9 bases line up with TRBD1. CDR3 size: 15 residues. Germline CDR1 is MNHNY and CDR2 is SVGAGI (reference sequence). Trimming cost V 5 bases and J 2 bases; bases outside gene matches: 4. The CDR3 is CASSRQGGTYNEQFF. The CDR3 DNA reads as TGTGCCAGCAGTAGACAGGGGGGGACCTACAATGAGCAGTTCTTC.

The chain carries TRBV10-2 and TRBJ2-2; a possible D gene is TRBD2 (5 bases). The V and J ends lost 3 bases and 1 base respectively, with 9 bases between them. From germline, CDR1 is WSHSY and CDR2 SAAADI. CDR3 length: 15 amino acids. CDR3: CASSDVSGNTGELFF. CDR3 DNA: TGCGCCAGCAGTGACGTAAGCGGGAACACCGGGGAGCTGTTTTTT.